This T cell receptor (beta chain) emerged from a study of molecular identifiers for immune sequencing clone quantification. Trimming cost V 6 bases and J 4 bases, with 22 bases left between them. The CDR3 loop spans 16 amino acids. CDR1 and CDR2 (germline): MNHNS, SASEGT. In TCRdb, the PCR reads were re-called with MiXCR into one record per CDR3 protein. This table has approximately 680,000 distinct CDR3 sequences, 25% appearing once. This rearrangement joins TRBV6-1 to TRBJ2-7, with D hard to call. The TCR was taken from a human donor in good health. Some libraries in this study had Jurkat cell RNA spiked in. Sequenced input: naive CD8+ T cells from blood, with Jurkat cell RNA spiked in. The subset was: FACS-sorted CD8+CD4-CCR7+CD45RA+ naive T cells. Here the CDR3 reads CASRTVGVEALYEQYF. CDR3 in DNA: TGTGCCAGCAGGACCGTGGGCGTCGAAGCCTTATACGAGCAGTACTTC.